Detailed here is one T cell receptor (beta chain). The entry originates in a study of human T cells and chemical hapten exposure. The library attached unique molecular identifiers to individual cDNA molecules. MiXCR was run by TCRdb on the 5' RACE reads, yielding one entry per CDR3 protein. The table includes some 78,000 distinct CDR3 sequences, less than 9.5% detected once. This CDR3 region has 14 residues. Germline lookup yields CDR1 MNHEY and CDR2 SVGAGI. With 4 bases clipped from V and 6 bases from J, the junction kept 8 bases outside the gene matches. The template was total RNA from unfractionated whole blood.

The rearrangement links TRBV6-5 to TRBJ2-7; 8 positions agree with TRBD1. The receptor's source is a male donor in good health. The CDR3 sequence is CASSFGQGGSEQYF. The CDR3 bases are TGTGCCAGCAGTTTCGGACAGGGTGGATCCGAGCAGTACTTC.